This TCR beta chain was observed in a study of shared clonotypes between healthy human individuals. This clone occurred once. Its specificity is unknown. Germline CDR1 is MGHRA and CDR2 is YSYEKL. CDR3 length: 14 residues. Trimming shortened V by 3 bases and J by 6 bases, and 15 bases separated the two germline ends. The genomic DNA of each subset was split evenly across several immunoSEQ plates. Spread over ten immunoSEQ deep assay plates, unsorted PBMC DNA underwent sequencing. The repertoire was sequenced with immunoSEQ multiplex PCR; TCRdb's copy has only in-frame clones and lacks some. The table has about half a million clones, 65% to 80% seen once; the top ten hold about 12%. In unsorted samples, genomic DNA was obtained using 100 million or so PBMCs. Whole-study results and caveats: Sampling used blood alone; tissue repertoires probably differ.

The receptor was derived from a woman aged 40 to 50 in good health. Some clones in this sample may be carry-over from other donors' samples. This rearrangement joins TRBV4-1 to TRBJ2-7, with D possibly being TRBD1 (6 bases). Specimen: PBMCs. The CDR3 bases are TGCGCCAGCAGCCAGGTAGGACAGCCCCGCGAGCAGTACTTC. It yields the protein CASSQVGQPREQYF.